This TCR beta chain was sequenced for a study of control samples from healthy donors and cancer patients (dated by TCRdb to 2020 to 2022). The library was made by the immunoSEQ multiplex PCR assay. TCRdb obtained this table from immuneACCESS and retained in-frame rearrangements with V and J assigned. These tables miss some clones; where compared with another copy, unresolved V genes account for less than half of the shortfall, and the remainder is unexplained. The sample contains more than 100,000 clones, 85% to 90% of them found a single time. The ten largest make up roughly 8% of the sample. A note on this clone: What antigen it recognizes has not been identified. No qualities accompany the bases; no much larger clone lies one base away.

This TCR was recovered from a man in his forties or fifties with head and neck cancer. The sequenced material came from PBMCs.

The CDR3 loop reads CASQEGSYNSPLHF. The bases read TGTGCCAGTCAAGAGGGATCCTATAATTCACCCCTCCACTTT. The V and J segments used are TRBV19 and TRBJ1-6; no D gene is confidently identified. Looking up the germline V gene (reference sequence) yields CDR1 LNHDA and CDR2 SQIVND. The CDR3 spans 14 residues, from the cysteine through the phenylalanine. This entry keeps only the CDR3 DNA: 42 bases, framed from base 1. Trimming removed 8 bases from V and 1 base from J, leaving 9 bases between the germline ends. The entire variable domain, with the stretches around the CDR3 drawn from the reference TRBV19 and TRBJ1-6 proteins, is DGGITQSPKYLFRKEGQNVTLSCEQNLNHDAMYWYRQDPGQGLRLIYYSQIVNDFQKGDIAEGYSVSREKKESFPLTVTSAQKNPTAFYLCASQEGSYNSPLHFGNGTRLTVT.